This T cell receptor (beta chain) was found in a study of blood T cell repertoires in COVID-19. Background on the study: The study drew acute and convalescent COVID-19 samples from the United States, Italy and Spain.

Here immunoSEQ multiplex PCR was the method, and the copy in TCRdb shows in-frame clones only, minus some. The sample includes roughly 100,000 clones, 90% to 95% of them seen just once. The clonotype was recovered from a human donor in a cohort sampled during active COVID-19. The source material was peripheral blood.

The chain's CDR3 is CASPPGLAGYTGELFF. The DNA for the CDR3 is TGTGCCAGCCCTCCGGGACTAGCGGGTTACACCGGGGAGCTGTTTTTT. The rearrangement links TRBV18 to TRBJ2-2; 12 nucleotides match TRBD2. Trimming took 8 bases from V and 3 from J; bases not matched to a gene: 7. Germline assignment: CDR1 KGHSH and CDR2 LQKENI. This CDR3 has 16 residues.